This TCR beta chain was sequenced for a study of blood T cell repertoires in COVID-19. Participants spanned ages 18 to 89 years and resided in about 25 US areas. The repertoire was sequenced with immunoSEQ multiplex PCR; TCRdb's copy has only in-frame clones and lacks some. The sample yields roughly 260,000 clones, about four fifths seen once. This receptor was identified in a woman aged 40 to 50 who had been exposed to COVID-19. The sample taken for sequencing was PBMCs or T cells enriched from blood (not recorded which).

CDR3 loop: CASNYRGDQPQHF. CDR3 in DNA: TGTGCCAGTAATTACAGGGGGGATCAGCCCCAGCATTTT. The V gene is TRBV19, the J gene TRBJ1-5; 8 nucleotides match TRBD1. Germline V gene data show CDR1 as LNHDA and CDR2 as SQIVND (reference sequence). The CDR3 contains 13 residues. Trimming at V came to 7 bases and at J to 5 bases, leaving 4 bases not matched to a gene.